The 7 T cell receptor beta chains in this list originate from one sample, sequenced in a study of T cells in Graves' hyperthyroidism and ophthalmopathy. TCR beta CDR3 regions were amplified from RNA. The primer set for the first-round RT-PCR of the TCR CDR3 was HTBI. MiXCR, applied by TCRdb to the multiplex PCR reads, yields one record per CDR3 protein. The sample lists more than 300,000 distinct CDR3 sequences, approximately 15% occurring once. The specimen was blood. The source of these receptors is a woman in her fifties or sixties with Graves' hyperthyroidism.

The chain is built from TRBV25-1 and TRBJ2-3; unclear D gene. The germline CDR1 and CDR2 sequences are MGHDK and SYGVNS. Trimming took 3 bases from V and 2 from J, leaving 6 bases between them. The CDR3 is 13 amino acids. CDR3 bases: TGTGCCAGCAGTGACCTTCCCACAGATACGCAGTATTTT. Protein product: CASSDLPTDTQYF.

The chain employs TRBV12-3 or TRBV12-4 and TRBJ1-2; D is possibly TRBD1 (5 bases). V gave up 6 bases and J gave up 4 bases, with 15 bases separating them. This CDR3 spans 14 amino acids. The CDR3 DNA is TGTGCCAGCAGAGCGGGACGGAACTCCTATGGCTACACCTTC. Protein: CASRAGRNSYGYTF.

This clonotype was counted at least ten times. This chain connects TRBV9 to TRBJ2-5, with TRBD2 identical over 11 bases. The CDR3 is made up of 14 amino acids. After removal of 8 bases from V and 5 bases from J, the junction contained 8 bases not matched to a gene. CDR1 and CDR2 (germline): SGDLS, YYNGEE. The chain's CDR3 is CASSIAGGTETQYF. CDR3 coding DNA: TGTGCCAGTTCGATAGCGGGAGGGACGGAGACCCAGTACTTC.

This clonotype was observed many times. The chain couples TRBV3-1 to TRBJ1-1; D is unresolved. Per germline, CDR1 LGHDT and CDR2 YNNKEL (reference sequence). This CDR3 spans 13 amino acids. Deletions cut 1 base from V and 5 bases from J, with 8 bases between. Here the CDR3 reads CASSQVERTEAFF. In DNA form, the CDR3 reads TGTGCCAGCAGCCAAGTGGAGAGGACTGAAGCTTTCTTT. The full variable domain, in which reference TRBV3-1 and TRBJ1-1 provide the parts outside the CDR3, is DTAVSQTPKYLVTQMGNDKSIKCEQNLGHDTMYWYKQDSKKFLKIMFSYNNKELIINETVPNRFSPKSPDKAHLNLHINSLELGDSAVYFCASSQVERTEAFFGQGTRLTVV.

The rearrangement uses TRBV29-1 and TRBJ2-3; maybe TRBD2 (6 bases). This CDR3 has 13 amino acids. Trimming took off 2 bases at V and 5 bases at J, with 11 bases between the two ends. Germline V lookup: CDR1 SQVTM, CDR2 ANQGSEA. The CDR3 DNA reads TGCAGCGTTGAACGGGCCGGGGGAGATACGCAGTATTTT. Translated, it gives CSVERAGGDTQYF.

This clonotype was seen a handful of times. The rearrangement links TRBV20-1 to TRBJ2-3, with 10 bases fitting TRBD2. Germline trimming cut 6 bases from V and 2 bases from J; bases unmatched to any gene: 2. The germline CDR1 and CDR2 sequences are DFQATT and SNEGSKA (reference sequence). The CDR3 runs to 13 residues. The CDR3 coding sequence is TGCAGTGCGACTAGCGGGTTCACAGATACGCAGTATTTT. Its translation is CSATSGFTDTQYF.

In its sample, this clonotype was seen many times. The V gene is TRBV29-1, the J gene TRBJ1-1; 8 bases are a match to TRBD1. CDR3 length equals 15 residues. From germline, CDR1 is SQVTM and CDR2 ANQGSEA. Germline trimming cut 1 base from V and 5 bases from J; bases unmatched to any gene: 9. The CDR3 region is CSVEGRTGGRTEAFF. The CDR3 region has the DNA TGCAGCGTTGAAGGTCGTACAGGGGGAAGAACTGAAGCTTTCTTT.